This TCR beta chain was profiled in a study of blood T cell repertoires in COVID-19. About the research overall: Both acute and convalescent COVID-19 samples were obtained from the United States, Italy and Spain. Sources were T cells, B-cell-depleted T cells, or PBMCs; the material itself was cDNA or gDNA.

Authors' analysis steps: Reference gene primer amplification yielded estimated nucleated cell counts. Some clones are missing from TCRdb's copy, which holds only in-frame ones; the method was immunoSEQ multiplex PCR. For V, J and clone size, that table is used; D and trimming come from the DNA. The sample yields some 30,000 clones, approximately 84% seen once. The germline CDR1 and CDR2 sequences are WSHSY and SAAADI. The CDR3 spans 18 residues. V was clipped by 4 bases and J by 1 base; unmatched bases: 6. The chain couples TRBV10-2 to TRBJ2-5, with TRBD2 identical over 16 bases. Sequenced sample: peripheral blood. This TCR was sampled from an elderly man with active COVID-19. CDR3 protein: CASSGGTSGGAIQETQYF. CDR3 coding DNA: TGCGCCAGCAGTGGAGGGACTAGCGGGGGGGCGATCCAAGAGACCCAGTACTTC.